Detailed here is one T cell receptor beta chain. Antigen: not known. The data were produced by immunoSEQ multiplex PCR, yet TCRdb's version contains in-frame clones alone and is incomplete. This table holds about 580,000 clones, 98% found once. Naive CD8 cells lacked CD45RO, underwent positive selection for CCR7 and left out terminally differentiated effector memory CD45RA+ cells. This sample was taken from a study of shared clonotypes between healthy human individuals. General study points: Genetic and exposure-history diversity was limited by the few donors. Generally, estimated richness proved larger in naive subsets than it did in memory subsets. Despite large depth, rarefaction showed incomplete sorted-subset sequencing.

CDR3 length: 12 amino acids. In germline, CDR1 is MGHRA, CDR2 YSYEKL. V lost 1 base and J 6 bases, leaving 4 bases between the germline ends. Sequenced: naive CD8+ T cells sorted from blood. The chain carries TRBV4-1 and TRBJ2-1; no firm D call. The receptor was derived from a man aged 30 to 45 in good health. Here the CDR3 reads CASSQASNEQFF. The CDR3 nucleotides are TGCGCCAGCAGCCAAGCCTCCAATGAGCAGTTCTTC.